The 18 T cell receptor beta chains below all came from one sample that was sequenced in a study of T cell repertoires and HLA-DP antigens. The repertoire was sequenced with immunoSEQ multiplex PCR; TCRdb's copy has only in-frame clones and lacks some. The top ten clones hold about 1.7% of a sample with approximately 100,000 clones, roughly nine tenths of them seen once. Their antigens remain unidentified. Sequenced input: CD4+ T cells from PBMCs. Every receptor here comes from a man in his fifties in good health and CMV-seronegative.

This clone is a singleton in its sample. The V and J genes are TRBV7-2 and TRBJ1-6; 7 nucleotides line up with TRBD1. The germline gives CDR1 SGHTA, CDR2 FQGNSA. After removal of 4 bases from V and 10 bases from J, the junction contained 10 bases not matched to a gene. The CDR3 has 15 amino acids. CDR3 coding DNA: TGTGCCAGCAGCTCTAGGGGACAGTTTGGGTCACCCCTCCACTTT. It is translated as CASSSRGQFGSPLHF.

The chain uses TRBV2 and TRBJ1-5; 12 bases align to TRBD1. Germline V gene data show CDR1 as SNHLY and CDR2 as FYNNEI. The V gene end was trimmed by 7 bases and the J gene end by 7 bases; junction bases not matched to a gene: 8. CDR3 length: 15 residues. CDR3 region: CASMTGTGGGQPQHF. The CDR3 coding sequence is TGTGCCAGCATGACCGGGACAGGGGGCGGACAGCCCCAGCATTTT.

The J gene is TRBJ1-5, the V gene TRBV2; D remains ambiguous. The germline V gene encodes CDR1 SNHLY and CDR2 FYNNEI. The V and J ends lost 2 bases and 3 bases respectively, with 11 bases between them. The CDR3 is 15 residues long. The CDR3 DNA reads as TGTGCCAGCAGTGAATCCGGGTACCTCAATCAGCCCCAGCATTTT. Translation: CASSESGYLNQPQHF.

V usage is TRBV4-3 and J usage is TRBJ2-1; 11 bases are a match to TRBD2. The V gene end was trimmed by 0 bases and the J gene end by 5 bases; junction bases not matched to a gene: 6. The CDR3 has 17 amino acids. Germline lookup yields CDR1 LGHNA and CDR2 YSLEER. The CDR3 DNA reads TGCGCCAGCAGCCAAGAACCACTAGCGGGAGTTCACAATGAGCAGTTCTTC. It specifies CASSQEPLAGVHNEQFF.

This clone is categorized as medium-sized. For the CDR3, the DNA is TGTGCCAGCAGCCTCGGGACTAGCGGGAGAATATACGAGCAGTACTTC. The encoded protein is CASSLGTSGRIYEQYF. V usage is TRBV7-2 and J usage is TRBJ2-7, with 14 bases identical to TRBD2. There are 16 residues in the CDR3. V lost 5 bases and J lost 4; bases outside the gene matches: 7. Germline lookup yields CDR1 SGHTA and CDR2 FQGNSA.

The chain combines TRBV6-5 with TRBJ1-5; maybe TRBD1 (6 bases). V lost 6 bases and J 7 bases, leaving 19 bases between the germline ends. This CDR3 is 15 amino acids long. Germline V gene data show CDR1 as MNHEY and CDR2 as SVGAGI. The CDR3 loop reads CASSPKTGPGQPQHF. The CDR3 nucleotides read TGTGCCAGCAGCCCCAAGACAGGACCAGGACAGCCCCAGCATTTT.

This chain joins TRBV7-9 and TRBJ2-7, with 8 positions matching TRBD1. Losses at the gene ends were 1 base for V and 6 bases for J; bases not matched to a gene: 8. This CDR3 region has 15 residues. Looked up from germline, CDR1 is SEHNR and CDR2 is FQNEAQ (reference sequence). As DNA, the CDR3 is TGTGCCAGCAGCTTAGGGGGCAGGGGGCCAAGCGAGCAGTACTTC. Translated: CASSLGGRGPSEQYF.

This clone occurred once. The chain couples TRBV5-6 to TRBJ2-6; TRBD1 might be the D (6 bases). Germline values: CDR1 SGHDT, CDR2 YYEEEE. Trimming left V 4 bases short and J 1 base short, with 9 bases between. The CDR3 covers 15 residues. This chain's CDR3 is CASSITGSGANVLTF. CDR3 DNA: TGTGCCAGCAGCATTACAGGGTCTGGGGCCAACGTCCTGACTTTC.

The genes are TRBV5-1 and TRBJ2-7; D uncertain. Germline V gives CDR1 SGHRS, CDR2 YFSETQ. Trimming removed 2 bases from V and 7 bases from J, with 13 bases in between. The CDR3 covers 13 residues. CDR3 region: CASSLGDVREQYF. The CDR3 DNA follows: TGCGCCAGCAGCTTAGGAGACGTGAGGGAGCAGTACTTC. Combining the CDR3 with reference TRBV5-1 and TRBJ2-7 gives the whole variable domain KAGVTQTPRYLIKTRGQQVTLSCSPISGHRSVSWYQQTPGQGLQFLFEYFSETQRNKGNFPGRFSGRQFSNSRSEMNVSTLELGDSALYLCASSLGDVREQYFGPGTRLTVT.

The chain combines TRBV4-1 with TRBJ2-1; D uncertain. Germline V gene data show CDR1 as MGHRA and CDR2 as YSYEKL. The CDR3 runs 13 residues. Between the trimmed V and J ends, which lost 8 bases and 0 bases, there was a span of 8 bases. The CDR3 nucleotides read TGCGCCAGCGCCGGGTCCTCCTACAATGAGCAGTTCTTC. Protein: CASAGSSYNEQFF.

The chain recombines TRBV30 with TRBJ2-5; a weak D match, TRBD2 (5 bases). This CDR3 has 16 residues. V was trimmed by 1 base and J by 2 bases, leaving 17 bases between them. Germline-derived CDR1 and CDR2 are GTSNPN and SVGIG (reference sequence). In DNA form, the CDR3 reads TGTGCCTGGAGTGAGGCGGGCCTAGATAAACAAGAGACCCAGTACTTC. This encodes CAWSEAGLDKQETQYF.

This chain uses TRBV10-3 with TRBJ1-6; unclear D gene. V gave up 6 bases and J gave up 6 bases, with 9 bases separating them. Germline V gene data show CDR1 as ENHRY and CDR2 as SYGVKD. The CDR3 has 13 amino acids. The CDR3 reads CAISDLGNSPLHF. CDR3 nucleotide sequence: TGTGCCATCAGCGATCTTGGTAATTCACCCCTCCACTTT.

This chain uses TRBV7-9 with TRBJ2-1; 13 bases match TRBD2. Germline CDR1 SEHNR, CDR2 FQNEAQ (reference sequence). The ends lost 4 bases at V and 3 bases at J; junction bases unmatched: 6. The CDR3 extends over 17 amino acids. Here the CDR3 reads CASSSGTSGTIYNEQFF. CDR3 in DNA: TGTGCCAGCAGCTCCGGGACTAGCGGGACGATCTACAATGAGCAGTTCTTC.

This chain links TRBV5-1 with TRBJ2-2, with 8 nucleotides matching TRBD1. The J segment lost 6 bases and the V segment lost 8 bases, leaving 12 bases of the junction unmatched. The CDR3 consists of 15 residues. In germline, CDR1 is SGHRS, CDR2 YFSETQ. The DNA for the CDR3 is TGCGCCAGTGCCGACAGGGGAAATGAAGCCGGGGAGCTGTTTTTT. This sequence encodes CASADRGNEAGELFF.

The chain uses TRBV9 and TRBJ1-4; D uncertain. CDR3 length: 16 amino acids. Germline CDR1 reads SGDLS; CDR2 reads YYNGEE. V was clipped by 0 bases and J by 5 bases, with 14 bases between them. For the CDR3, the DNA is TGTGCCAGCAGCGTAGGAGTCGGGTACGGGAATGAAAAACTGTTTTTT. Protein sequence: CASSVGVGYGNEKLFF.

This clone occurred once. The gene calls are TRBV4-3 and TRBJ2-7; D may be TRBD1 or TRBD2 (5 bases each). This CDR3 comprises 16 residues. V gave up 0 bases and J gave up 1 base, with 13 bases separating them. CDR1 and CDR2 from the germline V gene are LGHNA and YSLEER. The CDR3 DNA follows: TGCGCCAGCAGCCAAGATTTGTCAGGGAGTTCCTACGAGCAGTACTTC. Its protein is CASSQDLSGSSYEQYF.

J is TRBJ1-2 and V is TRBV28; D is possibly TRBD1 (6 bases). Per germline, CDR1 MDHEN and CDR2 SYDVKM. V shed 6 bases and J shed 7 bases, with 18 bases lying between them. The CDR3 runs to 14 residues. DNA for the CDR3: TGTGCCAGCAGCCCGACCTTGGGGGCGGGTGGCTACACCTTC. It translates to CASSPTLGAGGYTF.

The genes are TRBV30 and TRBJ2-1; 9 bases fit TRBD2. V lost 5 bases and J lost 8; bases outside the gene matches: 4. This CDR3 is built from 12 residues. The germline V gene encodes CDR1 GTSNPN and CDR2 SVGIG (reference sequence). CDR3 in amino acids: CAWALAGDEQFF. The CDR3, as DNA: TGTGCCTGGGCTTTAGCGGGGGATGAGCAGTTCTTC.